Presented here are 25 T cell receptor beta chains from one specimen sequenced in a study of cytomegalovirus exposure and HLA in healthy donors. Primers included in the PCR were 60 Vbeta and 13 Jbeta primers. Using immunoSEQ multiplex PCR, the repertoire was profiled, and TCRdb retains in-frame clones only, with some absent. The sample records 100,000 to 150,000 clones, approximately 82% being singletons. The material sequenced was PBMCs. All receptors come from a man between 18 and 29 years old in good health and CMV-seropositive.

The V call is TRBV25-1, the J call TRBJ1-1, with 8 bases aligning to TRBD1. V was pared by 6 bases and J by 5 bases, with 8 bases of the junction left unmatched. Germline-derived CDR1 and CDR2 are MGHDK and SYGVNS. This CDR3 has 14 amino acids. The CDR3 protein is CASRPGQVVTEAFF. CDR3 nucleotide sequence: TGTGCCAGCAGACCGGGACAGGTGGTAACTGAAGCTTTCTTT.

This rearrangement joins TRBV23-1 to TRBJ2-3; D may be TRBD2 (6 bases). TRBV23-1 is classed as an ORF, of uncertain function. There are 17 residues in the CDR3. V was cut by 7 bases and J by 1 base, with 21 bases left in between. CDR3 bases: TGCGCCAGCATCGCGCGGGGATTCAAGGGAGGCACAGATACGCAGTATTTT. Its translation: CASIARGFKGGTDTQYF.

This clone occurred a few times. V and J are TRBV10-3 and TRBJ1-2, with D possibly TRBD1 on 5 matching bases. Between the trimmed V and J ends, which lost 6 bases and 1 base, there was a span of 12 bases. The CDR3 extends over 14 amino acids. Germline CDR1 reads ENHRY; CDR2 reads SYGVKD. Written as DNA, the CDR3 is TGTGCCATCAGGGGGGGAGACCTTAACTATGGCTACACCTTC. Amino acid sequence: CAIRGGDLNYGYTF.

This clone appeared a few times. This chain links TRBV28 with TRBJ1-6, with 7 bases matching TRBD1. Germline loops: CDR1 MDHEN, CDR2 SYDVKM. The CDR3 totals 15 residues. The V segment lost 7 bases and the J segment 6 bases; nucleotides outside the gene matches: 9. CDR3 loop: CASKLRDSGNSPLHF. Written as DNA, the CDR3 is TGTGCCAGCAAGCTCCGGGACAGCGGTAATTCACCCCTCCACTTT.

This chain links TRBV28 with TRBJ2-5, with 10 bases fitting TRBD2. With V trimmed by 6 bases and J by 7 bases, 11 bases remained unmatched. The CDR3 is made up of 15 amino acids. CDR1 MDHEN and CDR2 SYDVKM come from the germline V gene. CDR3 coding DNA: TGTGCCAGCAGACGAAGCGGGGGGGCCTCAGGGACCCAGTACTTC. Its protein product is CASRRSGGASGTQYF.

The CDR3 loop is CASSPWASNEKLFF. The CDR3 nucleotides read TGTGCCAGCAGCCCATGGGCCTCTAATGAAAAACTGTTTTTT. This sequence joins TRBV27 and TRBJ1-4; D not resolved. This CDR3 comprises 14 residues. In germline, CDR1 is MNHEY, CDR2 SMNVEV (reference sequence). V lost 6 bases to trimming and J lost 3 bases, with 11 bases between them.

The chain recombines TRBV6-1 with TRBJ1-4, with D tentatively TRBD1 (6 bases). The CDR3 loop spans 15 amino acids. Germline V gene sequence: CDR1 MNHNS, CDR2 SASEGT. Trimming left V 2 bases short and J 3 bases short, with 10 bases between. CDR3 residues: CASSEIQGSNEKLFF. The CDR3 DNA is TGTGCCAGCAGTGAAATCCAGGGGTCTAATGAAAAACTGTTTTTT.

This clone was counted once. V is TRBV7-9 and J is TRBJ1-1, with TRBD1 matching over 9 bases. This CDR3 contains 14 residues. Germline CDR1 and CDR2: SEHNR and FQNEAQ (reference sequence). V lost 4 bases and J lost 5; bases outside the gene matches: 5. CDR3 loop: CASSSRDRETEAFF. The CDR3 region has the DNA TGTGCCAGCAGCTCCCGGGACAGGGAAACTGAAGCTTTCTTT.

V usage is TRBV19 and J usage is TRBJ2-5, with D possibly matching TRBD2 (6 bases). The CDR3 loop spans 13 amino acids. Germline CDR1 and CDR2: LNHDA and SQIVND (reference sequence). The germline V and J ends were trimmed by 4 bases and 4 bases, with 10 bases remaining between them. The CDR3 DNA reads as TGTGCCAGTAGTACCATCGGGGGAGAGACCCAGTACTTC. It specifies CASSTIGGETQYF.

V gene TRBV27 combines with J gene TRBJ2-5; the match to TRBD1 covers 7 bases. The J call is doubtful: the DNA matches TRBJ2-7 better. The CDR3 spans 16 residues. CDR1 MNHEY and CDR2 SMNVEV come from the germline V gene (reference sequence). CDR3: CASARLPGQSIDEQYF. In nucleotides, the CDR3 is TGTGCCAGCGCGCGCCTCCCGGGACAGTCAATCGACGAGCAGTACTTC.

The chain recombines TRBV7-6 with TRBJ2-1; 9 bases fit TRBD1. CDR1 is SGHVS, CDR2 FNYEAQ, per germline. The length of the CDR3 is 14 residues. V shed 3 bases, J shed 6 bases, and the junction held 3 bases outside the gene matches. CDR3 DNA sequence: TGTGCCAGCAGCTTGGGGACAGGGCGCAATGAGCAGTTCTTC. Translating it yields CASSLGTGRNEQFF.

The chain links TRBV9 to TRBJ1-4; D is uncertain. The CDR3 is made up of 14 amino acids. The germline V gene encodes CDR1 SGDLS and CDR2 YYNGEE. V gave up 5 bases and J gave up 8 bases, with 16 bases separating them. The CDR3 loop reads CASSATVIGEKLFF. The CDR3 DNA is TGTGCCAGCAGTGCGACGGTCATCGGGGAAAAACTGTTTTTT.

The chain couples TRBV2 to TRBJ1-1; 9 bases are shared with TRBD1. The germline CDR1 and CDR2 sequences are SNHLY and FYNNEI. This CDR3 has 14 residues. J lost 11 bases, V lost 5 bases, and 12 bases had no gene match. The CDR3 protein is CASSRTGVPVGAFF. CDR3 bases: TGTGCCAGCAGTCGGACAGGGGTCCCGGTTGGGGCTTTCTTT.

The chain is built from TRBV4-1 and TRBJ2-5; TRBD2 matches at 13 bases. Germline values: CDR1 MGHRA, CDR2 YSYEKL. J lost 2 bases, V lost 1 base, and 7 bases had no gene match. This CDR3 has 18 residues. CDR3 nucleotides: TGCGCCAGCAGCCAAGCTACTAGCGGGGGGGCGAGGCAAGAGACCCAGTACTTC. It is translated as CASSQATSGGARQETQYF.

The genes are TRBV7-9 and TRBJ2-1; TRBD2 matches 9 bases. J gave up 9 bases and V 5 bases, and 17 bases lay outside the gene matches. This CDR3 is 17 amino acids long. Germline V CDR1 and CDR2: SEHNR, FQNEAQ (reference sequence). As DNA, the CDR3 is TGTGCCAGCAGCAAGCAAGGGGGTAGCGGGGGAAGGTTTGAGCAGTTCTTC. Protein sequence: CASSKQGGSGGRFEQFF.

This clone was seen just once. V usage is TRBV11-3 and J usage is TRBJ2-7; 7 bases align to TRBD1. The germline CDR1 and CDR2 sequences are SGHNT and YENEEA. The CDR3 covers 13 residues. J gave up 5 bases and V 3 bases, and 4 bases lay outside the gene matches. The CDR3 nucleotides are TGTGCCAGCAGCTTTCAACAGGGGAACGAGCAGTACTTC. Translated, it gives CASSFQQGNEQYF.

This clone is a singleton in its sample. The chain employs TRBV5-6 and TRBJ1-1; the match to TRBD1 covers 10 bases. The J segment lost 0 bases and the V segment lost 3 bases, leaving 8 bases of the junction unmatched. Germline lookup yields CDR1 SGHDT and CDR2 YYEEEE. The CDR3 is 17 amino acids. The CDR3 DNA sequence: TGTGCCAGCAGCTCCATGTGGGACAGGGGCATGAACACTGAAGCTTTCTTT. Amino acids: CASSSMWDRGMNTEAFF.

The chain carries TRBV19 and TRBJ1-4; 7 bases are shared with TRBD1. After removal of 0 bases from V and 5 bases from J, the junction contained 6 bases not matched to a gene. CDR3 length equals 16 residues. Germline-derived CDR1 and CDR2 are LNHDA and SQIVND (reference sequence). This chain's CDR3 is CASSIDYARGNEKLFF. For the CDR3, the DNA is TGTGCCAGTAGTATAGATTATGCCAGGGGGAATGAAAAACTGTTTTTT. Filled out from reference TRBV19 and TRBJ1-4, the complete variable domain reads DGGITQSPKYLFRKEGQNVTLSCEQNLNHDAMYWYRQDPGQGLRLIYYSQIVNDFQKGDIAEGYSVSREKKESFPLTVTSAQKNPTAFYLCASSIDYARGNEKLFFGSGTQLSVL.

The V and J genes are TRBV7-9 and TRBJ2-5; 8 nucleotides agree with TRBD2. CDR1 is SEHNR and CDR2 is FQNEAQ in the germline V gene (reference sequence). CDR3 length equals 15 residues. Trimming took 1 base from V and 1 from J; bases not matched to a gene: 2. The CDR3 reads CASSLGTSGQETQYF. The CDR3 DNA is TGTGCCAGCAGCTTAGGTACTAGCGGCCAAGAGACCCAGTACTTC. The full variable domain, its missing parts supplied by reference TRBV7-9 and TRBJ2-5, is DTGVSQNPRHKITKRGQNVTFRCDPISEHNRLYWYRQTLGQGPEFLTYFQNEAQLEKSRLLSDRFSAERPKGSFSTLEIQRTEQGDSAMYLCASSLGTSGQETQYFGPGTRLLVL.

The V and J genes are TRBV13 and TRBJ2-5; D is possibly TRBD2 (6 bases). Germline V gives CDR1 PRHDT, CDR2 FYEKMQ (reference sequence). Trimming took off 0 bases at V and 5 bases at J, with 16 bases between the two ends. This CDR3 has 16 residues. CDR3 sequence reads: CASSLGSAGTRETQYF. In nucleotides, the CDR3 is TGTGCCAGCAGCTTAGGCTCCGCGGGGACCCGGGAGACCCAGTACTTC.

As regards this clone: Other DNA sequences in this sample translate to the same CDR3. This chain links TRBV7-9 with TRBJ2-7; D remains unclear. This CDR3 has 11 amino acids. Germline V lookup: CDR1 SEHNR, CDR2 FQNEAQ (reference sequence). The germline V and J ends were trimmed by 4 bases and 3 bases, with 4 bases remaining between them. The CDR3 bases are TGTGCCAGCAGCTCGTACTACGAGCAGTACTTC. Its translation is CASSSYYEQYF.

This chain uses TRBV14 with TRBJ2-1; 7 bases match TRBD2. The CDR3 sequence is 15 residues long. Germline V gene sequence: CDR1 SGHDN, CDR2 FVKESK. V was clipped by 3 bases and J by 7 bases; unmatched bases: 9. CDR3 bases: TGTGCCAGCAGCCAGCACTCGGGGGGATGGAATGAGCAGTTCTTC. This encodes CASSQHSGGWNEQFF.

The V and J genes are TRBV5-4 and TRBJ1-2; D gene unclear. The CDR3 consists of 13 residues. Trimming stripped 3 bases from V and 1 base from J, with 7 bases between. Per the germline V gene, CDR1 is SGHNT and CDR2 is YYREEE (reference sequence). The CDR3 region has the DNA TGTGCCAGCAGCTCCGGGGTTAACTATGGCTACACCTTC. This sequence encodes CASSSGVNYGYTF.

This clone has a single count. A read error may produce the germline difference seen at one junction end. The chain uses TRBV7-9 and TRBJ2-7; D is perhaps TRBD2 (6 bases). The CDR3 runs 12 residues. Germline V gene data show CDR1 as SEHNR and CDR2 as FQNEAQ (reference sequence). This CDR3 reads CSSSPGTREQYF. CDR3 bases: TGTTCCAGCAGCCCCGGGACTCGGGAGCAGTACTTC. Drawing the rest from reference TRBV7-9 and TRBJ2-7, the complete variable domain is DTGVSQNPRHKITKRGQNVTFRCDPISEHNRLYWYRQTLGQGPEFLTYFQNEAQLEKSRLLSDRFSAERPKGSFSTLEIQRTEQGDSAMYLCSSSPGTREQYFGPGTRLTVT.

The chain combines TRBV30 with TRBJ2-3, with D perhaps TRBD2 (6 bases). The CDR3 is 13 amino acids. The germline V and J ends were trimmed by 5 bases and 4 bases, with 13 bases remaining between them. In germline, CDR1 is GTSNPN, CDR2 SVGIG (reference sequence). Here the CDR3 reads CAWGEEWADTQYF. The CDR3 DNA reads TGTGCCTGGGGGGAGGAGTGGGCAGATACGCAGTATTTT. Full variable domain (outside the CDR3, taken from reference TRBV30 and TRBJ2-3): SQTIHQWPATLVQPVGSPLSLECTVEGTSNPNLYWYRQAAGRGLQLLFYSVGIGQISSEVPQNLSASRPQDRQFILSSKKLLLSDSGFYLCAWGEEWADTQYFGPGTRLTVL.